This TCR beta chain was captured in a study of early T cells in non-severe SARS-CoV-2 infection. The wider study: The study sequenced bulk RNA from unsorted whole blood, with chains unpaired.

Findings of the study overall: A preference for anti-spike CD8 responses marked VDJdb matching, which missed private and CD4 specificities.

With respect to this clonotype: Its antigen is unidentified.

This CDR3 is built from 16 residues. V was trimmed by 5 bases and J by 7 bases, leaving 21 bases between them. Individual cDNA molecules were tagged with unique molecular identifiers. Using its own MiXCR run on the 5' RACE reads, TCRdb lists one record per CDR3 protein. The sample includes around 25,000 distinct CDR3 sequences, about 4.8% of them seen just once. The source material was whole blood. The receptor comes from an adult who was a healthcare worker with PCR-confirmed SARS-CoV-2 infection or an uninfected control (not recorded which). This chain joins TRBV12-3 or TRBV12-4 and TRBJ2-1, with D maybe TRBD1 (5 bases). CDR3 DNA sequence: TGTGCCAGCAGTCGATCGGCGGACAACGGCCGAAATGAGCAGTTCTTC. This translates into CASSRSADNGRNEQFF.